This note documents a single TCR beta chain sequence. Antigen: not known. This record comes from a study of beta chain features in type 1 diabetes. The CDR3 length is 16 residues. Per germline, CDR1 MDHEN and CDR2 SYDVKM. The junction had 7 bases not matched to a gene; V was cut back by 3 bases and J by 0 bases. Study results and limitations: Type 1 diabetes patients had moderately but significantly shorter TCRB CDR3s in all four CD4+ subsets. There was a possibility that cDNA sequencing over-represented cells with high TCR expression.

All of the isolated RNA was reverse transcribed, so expressed TCRB transcripts were sequenced. For naive, central memory and regulatory T cell samples, reads averaged around 3.8 million. TCRdb's table, derived via immunoSEQ multiplex PCR, lists solely in-frame clones and lacks some. The sample contains 150,000 to 200,000 clones, less than 10% of which appear only once. The V and J genes are TRBV28 and TRBJ1-2, with 7 bases lining up with TRBD1. This receptor was identified in a young man with type 1 diabetes. Sequenced sample: central memory CD4+ T cells from blood. CDR3 coding DNA: TGTGCCAGCAGTTTGGACAGGCGAACTTCTAACTATGGCTACACCTTC. Translating it yields CASSLDRRTSNYGYTF.